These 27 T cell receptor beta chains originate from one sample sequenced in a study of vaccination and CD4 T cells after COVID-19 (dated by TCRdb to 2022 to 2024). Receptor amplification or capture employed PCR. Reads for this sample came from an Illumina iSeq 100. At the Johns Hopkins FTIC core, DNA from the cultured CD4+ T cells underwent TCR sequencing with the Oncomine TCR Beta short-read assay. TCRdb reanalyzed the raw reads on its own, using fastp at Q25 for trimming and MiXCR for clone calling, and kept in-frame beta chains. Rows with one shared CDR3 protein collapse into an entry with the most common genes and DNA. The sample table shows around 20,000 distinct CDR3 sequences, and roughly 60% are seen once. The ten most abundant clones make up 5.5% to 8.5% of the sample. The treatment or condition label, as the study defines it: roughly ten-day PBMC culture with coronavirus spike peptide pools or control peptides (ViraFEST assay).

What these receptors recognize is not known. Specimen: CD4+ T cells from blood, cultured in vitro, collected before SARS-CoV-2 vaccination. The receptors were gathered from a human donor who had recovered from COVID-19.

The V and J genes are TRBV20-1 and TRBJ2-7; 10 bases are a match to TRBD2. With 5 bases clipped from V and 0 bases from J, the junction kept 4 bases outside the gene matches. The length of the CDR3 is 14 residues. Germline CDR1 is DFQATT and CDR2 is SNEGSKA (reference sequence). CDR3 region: CSAFLAGDSYEQYF. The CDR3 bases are TGCAGTGCTTTCCTAGCGGGGGACTCCTACGAGCAGTACTTC.

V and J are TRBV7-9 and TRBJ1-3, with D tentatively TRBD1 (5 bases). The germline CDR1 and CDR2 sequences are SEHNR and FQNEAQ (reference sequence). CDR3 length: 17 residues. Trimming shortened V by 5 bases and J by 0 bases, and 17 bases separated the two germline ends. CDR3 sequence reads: CASSRSRQRSSGNTIYF. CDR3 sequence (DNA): TGTGCCAGCAGCCGTAGCCGACAGAGGAGCTCTGGAAACACCATATATTTT.

The CDR3 bases are TGCGCCAGCAGCACTCAACAAGAGACGGACTATAGCAATCAGCCCCAGCATTTT. It encodes CASSTQQETDYSNQPQHF. V and J are TRBV23-1 and TRBJ1-5; D is uncertain. Being an ORF, TRBV23-1 has a function that is uncertain. V lost 6 bases, J lost 0 bases, and 21 bases lay in between. This CDR3 is built from 18 residues.

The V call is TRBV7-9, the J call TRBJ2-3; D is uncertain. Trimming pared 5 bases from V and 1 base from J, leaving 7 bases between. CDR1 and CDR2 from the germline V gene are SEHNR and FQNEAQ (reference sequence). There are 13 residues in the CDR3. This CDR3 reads CASSPLGTDTQYF. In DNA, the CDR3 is TGTGCCAGCAGCCCTTTAGGCACAGATACGCAGTATTTT.

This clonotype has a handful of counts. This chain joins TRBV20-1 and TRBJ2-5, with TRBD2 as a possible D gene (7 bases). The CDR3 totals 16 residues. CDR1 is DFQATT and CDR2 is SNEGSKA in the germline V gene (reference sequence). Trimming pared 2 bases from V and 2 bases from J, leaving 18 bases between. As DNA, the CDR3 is TGCAGTGCTAGACCAGGTCGGGGGGCGCGGCAAGAGACCCAGTACTTC. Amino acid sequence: CSARPGRGARQETQYF.

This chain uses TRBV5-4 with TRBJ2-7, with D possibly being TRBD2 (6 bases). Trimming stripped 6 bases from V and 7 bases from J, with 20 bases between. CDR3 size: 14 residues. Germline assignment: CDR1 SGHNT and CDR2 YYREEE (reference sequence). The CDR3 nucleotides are TGTGCCAGCAAGAGATTAGCTCTAGCGAGAGAGCAGTACTTC. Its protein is CASKRLALAREQYF.

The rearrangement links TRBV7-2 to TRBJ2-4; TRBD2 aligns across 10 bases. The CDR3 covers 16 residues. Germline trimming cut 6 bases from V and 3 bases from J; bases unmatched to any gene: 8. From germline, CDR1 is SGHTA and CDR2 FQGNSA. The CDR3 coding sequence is TGTGCCAGCAGACGTGGACTAGCGGAGGACAAAAACATTCAGTACTTC. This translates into CASRRGLAEDKNIQYF.

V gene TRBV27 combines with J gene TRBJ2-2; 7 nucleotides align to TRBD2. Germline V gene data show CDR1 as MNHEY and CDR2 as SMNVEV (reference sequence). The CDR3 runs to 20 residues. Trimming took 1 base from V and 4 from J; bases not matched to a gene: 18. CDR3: CASSLLPGRTYYRGTGELFF. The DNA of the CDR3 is TGTGCCAGCAGTTTATTGCCCGGGAGGACCTACTACCGGGGCACCGGGGAGCTGTTTTTT.

The CDR3 DNA is TGTGCCAGCAGCAGAGAGCGGGAGAGAAGGGAGCTGTTTTTT. It encodes CASSRERERRELFF. The rearrangement joins TRBV7-9 to TRBJ2-2; 8 nucleotides align to TRBD2. The junction had 8 bases not matched to a gene; V was cut back by 5 bases and J by 9 bases. This CDR3 is 14 amino acids long. From germline, CDR1 is SEHNR and CDR2 FQNEAQ (reference sequence).

The CDR3, as DNA: TGTGCCAGCACCTCCCAGGGGTTGGGTTCCGAGCAGTACTTC. Amino acid sequence: CASTSQGLGSEQYF. V is TRBV2 and J is TRBJ2-7; D possibly corresponds to TRBD1 (6 bases). The V gene's germline CDR1 is SNHLY and CDR2 FYNNEI. Trimming took off 7 bases at V and 6 bases at J, with 19 bases between the two ends. The CDR3 consists of 14 residues.

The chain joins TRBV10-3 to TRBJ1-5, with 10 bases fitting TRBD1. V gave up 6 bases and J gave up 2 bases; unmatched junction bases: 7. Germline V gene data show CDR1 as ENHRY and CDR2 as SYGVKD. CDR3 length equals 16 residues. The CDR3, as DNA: TGTGCCATCAGGGAGGGGACAGGGGTCGGCAATCAGCCCCAGCATTTT. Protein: CAIREGTGVGNQPQHF.

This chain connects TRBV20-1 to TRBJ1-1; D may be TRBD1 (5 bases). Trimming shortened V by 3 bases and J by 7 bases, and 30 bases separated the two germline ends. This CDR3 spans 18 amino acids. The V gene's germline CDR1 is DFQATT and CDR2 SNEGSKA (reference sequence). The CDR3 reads CSASRGIWPRDVEGEAFF. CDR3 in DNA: TGCAGTGCTAGCAGAGGTATATGGCCCAGGGACGTGGAGGGTGAAGCTTTCTTT.

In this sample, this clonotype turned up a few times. Here the CDR3 reads CSANGLSANTGELFF. The DNA for the CDR3 is TGCAGTGCTAATGGGTTGAGCGCGAACACCGGGGAGCTGTTTTTT. The V and J genes are TRBV20-1 and TRBJ2-2; no clear D. Germline CDR1 reads DFQATT; CDR2 reads SNEGSKA (reference sequence). Trimming removed 4 bases at V and 0 bases at J, with 12 bases between. The CDR3 runs 15 residues.

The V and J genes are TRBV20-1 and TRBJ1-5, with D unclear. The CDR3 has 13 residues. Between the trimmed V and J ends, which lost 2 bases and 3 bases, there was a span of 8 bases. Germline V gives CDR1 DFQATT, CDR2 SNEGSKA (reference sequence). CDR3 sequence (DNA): TGCAGTGCTAGATCTTTTTACAATCAGCCCCAGCATTTT. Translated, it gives CSARSFYNQPQHF.

The CDR3 nucleotides are TGTGCCAGCTCCCTGGGACAGATTAACAATGAGCAGTTCTTC. Protein product: CASSLGQINNEQFF. J is TRBJ2-1 and V is TRBV18, with 7 bases matching TRBD1. Germline lookup yields CDR1 KGHSH and CDR2 LQKENI. The CDR3 totals 14 residues. V lost 6 bases and J lost 5; bases outside the gene matches: 7.

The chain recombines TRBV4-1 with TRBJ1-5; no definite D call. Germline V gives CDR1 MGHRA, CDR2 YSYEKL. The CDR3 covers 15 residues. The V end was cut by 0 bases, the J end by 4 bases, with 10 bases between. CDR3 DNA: TGCGCCAGCAGCCAAGAACGGCAGGCGAATCAGCCCCAGCATTTT. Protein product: CASSQERQANQPQHF.

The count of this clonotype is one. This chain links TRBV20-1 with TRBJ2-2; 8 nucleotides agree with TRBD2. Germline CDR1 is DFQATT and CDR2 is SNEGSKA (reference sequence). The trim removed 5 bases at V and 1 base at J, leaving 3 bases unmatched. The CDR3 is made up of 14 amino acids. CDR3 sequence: CSALAGGNTGELFF. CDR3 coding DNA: TGCAGTGCTCTGGCGGGAGGGAACACCGGGGAGCTGTTTTTT.

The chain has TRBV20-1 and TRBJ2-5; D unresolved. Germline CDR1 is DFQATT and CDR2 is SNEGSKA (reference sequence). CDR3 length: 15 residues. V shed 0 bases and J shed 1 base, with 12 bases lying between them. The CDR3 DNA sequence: TGCAGTGCTAGAGATTATAGGCAGTTCCAAGAGACCCAGTACTTC. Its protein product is CSARDYRQFQETQYF.

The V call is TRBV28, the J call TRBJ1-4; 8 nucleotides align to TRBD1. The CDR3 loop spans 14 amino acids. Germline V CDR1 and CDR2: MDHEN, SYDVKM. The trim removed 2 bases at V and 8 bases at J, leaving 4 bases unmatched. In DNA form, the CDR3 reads TGTGCCAGCAGTTTAAACAGGGGGTGGGAAAAACTGTTTTTT. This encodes CASSLNRGWEKLFF.

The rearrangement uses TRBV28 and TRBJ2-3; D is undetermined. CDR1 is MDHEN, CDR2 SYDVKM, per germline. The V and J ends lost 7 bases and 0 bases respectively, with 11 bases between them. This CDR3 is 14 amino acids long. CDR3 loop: CASTDTTSTDTQYF. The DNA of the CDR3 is TGTGCCAGCACTGATACTACTAGCACAGATACGCAGTATTTT.

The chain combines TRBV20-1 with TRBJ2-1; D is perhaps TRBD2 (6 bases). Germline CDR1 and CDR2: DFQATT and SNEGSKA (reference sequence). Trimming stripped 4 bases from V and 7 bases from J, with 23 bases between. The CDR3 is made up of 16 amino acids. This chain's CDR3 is CSAKLVGLGPPNEQFF. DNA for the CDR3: TGCAGTGCTAAGCTGGTGGGACTTGGGCCACCGAATGAGCAGTTCTTC.

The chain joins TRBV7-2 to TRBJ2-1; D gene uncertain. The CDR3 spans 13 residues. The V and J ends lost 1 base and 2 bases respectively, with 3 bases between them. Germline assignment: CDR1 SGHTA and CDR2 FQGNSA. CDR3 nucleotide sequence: TGTGCCAGCAGCTTAGGGCCCTACAATGAGCAGTTCTTC. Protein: CASSLGPYNEQFF.

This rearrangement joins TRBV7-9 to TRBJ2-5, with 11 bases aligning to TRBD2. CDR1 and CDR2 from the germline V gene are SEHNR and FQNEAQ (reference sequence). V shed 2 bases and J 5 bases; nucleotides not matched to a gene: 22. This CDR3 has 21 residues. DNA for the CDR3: TGTGCCAGCAGCTTATTATCCCTAGCGGGAGGCCGGGTATCAGGGCGGGAGACCCAGTACTTC. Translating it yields CASSLLSLAGGRVSGRETQYF.

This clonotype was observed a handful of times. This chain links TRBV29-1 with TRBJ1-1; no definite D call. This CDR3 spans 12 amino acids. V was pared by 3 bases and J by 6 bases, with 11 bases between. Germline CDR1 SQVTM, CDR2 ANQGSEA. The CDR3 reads CSVEGETSEAFF. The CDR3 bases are TGCAGCGTTGAGGGCGAGACTTCTGAAGCTTTCTTT.

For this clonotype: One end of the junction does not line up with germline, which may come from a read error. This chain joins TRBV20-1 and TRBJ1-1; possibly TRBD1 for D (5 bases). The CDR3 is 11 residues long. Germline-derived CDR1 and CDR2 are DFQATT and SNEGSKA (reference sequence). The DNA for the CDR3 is TGCAGTGCAAGAGGACAAACTGAAGCTTTCTTT. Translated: CSARGQTEAFF.

The CDR3 region has the DNA TGTGCCAGCAGCCAAGATATGTCCGGCAGATATGGCTACACCTTC. This gives the protein CASSQDMSGRYGYTF. The genes are TRBV4-2 and TRBJ1-2; the D is unclear. The length of the CDR3 is 15 residues. Germline V gene sequence: CDR1 LGHNA, CDR2 YNFKEQ. Trimming stripped 0 bases from V and 5 bases from J, with 13 bases between.

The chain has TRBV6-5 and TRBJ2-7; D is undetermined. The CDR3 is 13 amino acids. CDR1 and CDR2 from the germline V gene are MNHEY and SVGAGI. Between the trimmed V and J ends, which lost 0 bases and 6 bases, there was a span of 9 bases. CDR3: CASSYSPSSEQYF. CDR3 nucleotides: TGTGCCAGCAGTTACTCCCCCTCCAGCGAGCAGTACTTC.